The clone carrying this T cell receptor (beta chain) was picked up many times. Its cognate antigen is unknown. The ends lost 7 bases at V and 1 base at J; junction bases unmatched: 5. CDR1 and CDR2 (germline): SQVTM, ANQGSEA. This CDR3 is 14 amino acids long. TCRdb passed the 5' RACE reads through MiXCR, listing each CDR3 protein once. The sample carries 350,000 to 450,000 distinct CDR3 sequences, roughly a sixth recorded once. The data originate from a study of T cells after yellow fever vaccination. Study conclusions and caveats: Booster samples showed a return of most primary-vaccination clones (under 97% CD4, 88% CD8). Weaker in magnitude, the secondary response showed a faster peak on day 5 versus 15. Only a small proportion of the clonotypes turned up in both the CD4 and the CD8 compartments, likely arising from convergent recombination.

The chain recombines TRBV29-1 with TRBJ2-7, with 12 nucleotides matching TRBD2. The clonotype originates from a man aged 18 to 29 who received the YFV17D yellow fever vaccine. The input for sequencing was PBMCs, taken before the yellow fever booster vaccination. The CDR3 coding sequence is TGCAGCGCGACAGGACTAGCGGGGTCCTACGAGCAGTACTTC. The encoded protein is CSATGLAGSYEQYF.